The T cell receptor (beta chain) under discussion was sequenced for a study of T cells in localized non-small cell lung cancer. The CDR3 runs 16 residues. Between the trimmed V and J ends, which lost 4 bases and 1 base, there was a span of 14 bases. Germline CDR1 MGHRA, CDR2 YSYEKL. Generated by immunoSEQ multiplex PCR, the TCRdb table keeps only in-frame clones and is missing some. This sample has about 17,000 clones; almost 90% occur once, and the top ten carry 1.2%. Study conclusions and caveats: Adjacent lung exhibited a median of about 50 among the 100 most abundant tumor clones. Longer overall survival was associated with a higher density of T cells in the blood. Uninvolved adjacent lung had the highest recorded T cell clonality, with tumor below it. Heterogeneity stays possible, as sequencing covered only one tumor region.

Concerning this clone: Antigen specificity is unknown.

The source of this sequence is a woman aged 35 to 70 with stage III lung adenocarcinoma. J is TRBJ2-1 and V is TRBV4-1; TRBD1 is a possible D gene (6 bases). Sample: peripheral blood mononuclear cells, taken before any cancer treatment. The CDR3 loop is CASSRVSRGSYNEQFF. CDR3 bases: TGCGCCAGCAGCCGGGTCTCTAGGGGGTCCTACAATGAGCAGTTCTTC.